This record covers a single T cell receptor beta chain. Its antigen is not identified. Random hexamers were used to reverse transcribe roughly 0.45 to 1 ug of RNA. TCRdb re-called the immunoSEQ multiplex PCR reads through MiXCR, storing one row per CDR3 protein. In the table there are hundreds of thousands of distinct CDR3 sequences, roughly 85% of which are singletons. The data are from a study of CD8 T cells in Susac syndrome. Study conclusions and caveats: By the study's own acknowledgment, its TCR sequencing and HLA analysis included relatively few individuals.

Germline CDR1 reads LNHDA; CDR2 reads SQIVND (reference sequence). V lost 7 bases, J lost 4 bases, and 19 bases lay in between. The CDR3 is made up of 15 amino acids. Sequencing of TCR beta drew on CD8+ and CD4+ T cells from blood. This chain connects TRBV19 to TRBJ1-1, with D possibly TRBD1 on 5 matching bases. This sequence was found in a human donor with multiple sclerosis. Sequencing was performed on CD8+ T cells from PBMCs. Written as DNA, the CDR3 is TGTGCCAGTACCCCCGATCAGGTCGGGACCACTGAAGCTTTCTTT. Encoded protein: CASTPDQVGTTEAFF.